This T cell receptor beta chain was captured in a study of T cell changes during pregnancy in multiple sclerosis (dated 2019 in TCRdb). Background for the entire study: The study looked at changes in the T cell repertoire across pregnancy in women with multiple sclerosis.

In the case of this clone: The specificity of this receptor is unknown. Per-base qualities were not stored, and no clone one base away is much larger.

Receptor amplification or capture employed the immunoSEQ multiplex PCR assay. Drawn from immuneACCESS, this table holds only the in-frame rearrangements with V and J called that TCRdb kept. Clones are partly lost; checked studies trace under half to an unresolved V gene and leave the rest unexplained. Within this sample are about 59,000 clones, with around 93% of them counted one time only. The ten largest make up roughly 0.35% of the sample. The CDR3 numbers 13 residues from cysteine through phenylalanine. The CDR3 DNA has 39 bases and is translated from base 1. Trimmed from V: 7 bases; trimmed from J: 6 bases; junction bases lacking a gene match: 2. According to the germline V gene, CDR1 reads MNHEY and CDR2 reads SVGAGI.

The clonotype was recovered from a female donor with multiple sclerosis, enrolled in a pregnancy study. This sequence uses TRBV6-5 and TRBJ2-1; TRBD2 matches 11 bases in the middle. Sequences were derived from CD4+ T cells from peripheral blood mononuclear cells, sampled before pregnancy. The CDR3 loop reads CASTGLAGNEQFF. The nucleotide sequence is given as TGTGCCAGCACCGGACTAGCGGGCAATGAGCAGTTCTTC.